This TCR beta chain was retrieved from a study of cytomegalovirus exposure and HLA in healthy donors (dated by TCRdb to between 2016 and 2019). For the study in its entirety: In an earlier analysis of 587 of the donors, 276 Gb of sequence data and approximately 100 million unique TCR beta sequences from about 180 million T cells were reported. Roughly 310 gigabases of sequencing data and tens of millions of unique TCR sequences were included in an early release covering about 620 HLA-typed donors. Of the 300 to 500 genotyped donors, over 80% were placed in the genetic ancestry cluster associated with self-reported Caucasian donors. The study aimed to test whether cataloging public T cell receptors could reveal signatures of past pathogen exposure. The T cell repertoires of around 730 subjects were profiled by immunosequencing and related to cytomegalovirus serostatus. A separate validation cohort of 100 to 150 different subjects was used in addition to the approximately 610-subject first cohort. To predict cytomegalovirus infection status, the study combined high-throughput TCR immunosequencing, statistical association of individual TCRs with disease status, and machine learning. In a later analysis, previously published TCR beta repertoires from 600 to 850 donors were re-analyzed and high-resolution HLA genotyping was added so that TCR occurrence patterns could be studied. The later analysis used no new phenotypic data to find candidate immune exposures, relying instead on TCR beta sequences and their occurrence across donors. An earlier analysis of around 540 of the donors applied high-throughput TCR beta sequencing to assess whether each TCR beta V gene segment acted as functional or pseudogenic. Donor age, sex, ethnicity and CMV serostatus were compiled alongside the repertoire data. In a later genetic analysis, genome-wide SNP genotypes for about three fifths of the roughly 670 donors were used, and that subset was treated as a discovery cohort. Every discovery cohort repertoire had been produced on one sequencing platform. Class I and class II HLA loci were covered by the typing at four-digit resolution. The number of donors typed differed by locus, with about 629-630 for A, B, C, DRB1 and DQB1, roughly 520 for DQA1, about 610 for DPA1, and around 450 for DPB1. Several DR-DQ haplotypes were treated as single units for association and clustering because of strong linkage in the cohort. On average, roughly 250,000 unique TCR beta nucleotide sequences were sequenced per donor among 300 to 500 genotyped donors of the cohort, with around 19% of those sequences being non-productive.

The cohort was made up of approximately 700 healthy bone marrow donors. At the time of sampling, all cohort members were nominally healthy, though unrecorded immune exposures were likely present. The donor tested CMV seropositive, placing the donor among the roughly 300 seropositive members of the cohort. Each donor provided a peripheral blood sample, and peripheral blood mononuclear cells were used for TCR beta sequencing. Genomic DNA was extracted from the blood cell samples with the Qiagen DNeasy Blood Extraction Kit. From cysteine to phenylalanine, the CDR3 is 15 amino acids long. Only the CDR3 portion is preserved as DNA: 45 bases, with reading frame beginning at the first base. Looking up the germline V gene yields CDR1 SGHTS and CDR2 YDEGEE. The junction shows trimming of 4 bases on V and 0 bases on J, and the gene matches do not reach 7 bases of it. Libraries were constructed by the immunoSEQ multiplex PCR assay. For the multiplex PCR, a mixture combining 60 forward primers for TCR Vbeta segments and 13 reverse primers for TCR Jbeta segments was used. The CDR3 region of rearranged TCR beta genes was amplified from genomic DNA with a multiplex PCR assay. On the Illumina HiSeq System, the amplified TCR beta libraries were sequenced as 87-base-pair reads. In the authors' own workflow: Across the 670 or so repertoires, a later analysis counted approximately 83 million unique TCR beta chains, roughly 11 million of which were shared by at least two donors. Raw reads were error-corrected and collapsed into unique sequences with a nearest-neighbor algorithm that merged closely related sequences to remove PCR and sequencing errors. Alignment of CDR3 sequences to IMGT reference sequences was used to assign V, D and J gene segments. For a sequence to be retained, a match of at least six nucleotides to both a V gene segment and a J gene segment was required. A rearrangement counted as productive if the CDR3 had no stop codons and remained in frame with V and J, and every other rearrangement counted as non-productive. CDR3 was defined according to IMGT convention as the region running from the second conserved V-encoded cysteine to the conserved J-encoded phenylalanine. The earlier analysis of 500 to 650 of the donors excluded any sequence lacking an unambiguous match to a single V gene segment. In an earlier analysis of 500 to 750 of the donors, V segments were called functional above 56.7% productive rearrangements and were called segregating when the between-donor standard deviation exceeded 5%. A statistical classification framework was built for diagnosing cytomegalovirus status from the catalog of TCR beta chain sequences. In a later analysis, TCR nucleotide sequences were compared against IMGT/GENE-DB human TR gene sequences so that V and J genes could be assigned. Using the TCRdist pipeline, a later analysis assigned CDR3 sequences along with most-parsimonious VDJ recombination scenarios. A later analysis defined each TCR beta chain by its CDR3 amino acid sequence plus V-gene family, and excluded reads lacking a unique V-gene family. To address suspected cross-contamination and a sequencing artifact, a later analysis removed 550 to 750 highly shared, low-generation-probability nucleotide sequences. In a later analysis, a clonal expansion index was calculated for each public chain from normalized within-repertoire ranks of inferred template counts. A later analysis computed generation probabilities with a VDJ recombination model fitted to out-of-frame rearrangements, and checked the results against IGoR. A later analysis scored TCR-TCR, TCR-HLA and TCR-CMV co-occurrence with hypergeometric tests, applying a repertoire-size bias correction to TCR pairs. In a later analysis, false discovery rates were estimated by permuting HLA or CMV assignments 20 times. In a later analysis, co-occurring TCRs were grouped using DBSCAN, with TCRdist sequence similarity added in when clustering inside HLA-allele-positive subsets. For co-occurrence clustering, repertoires with fewer than 30,000 or more than 120,000 public chains were excluded, along with five or six repertoires with anomalous nucleotide sharing. TCRdb mirrors the immuneACCESS table, restricted to in-frame sequences. Some clones are absent from its copies; in checked studies, under half trace to an unresolved V gene, and the reason for the others is unknown. V, J and clone size are taken as reported in that table, and D and trimming were inferred from the DNA itself. Across this sample there are some 90,000 clones, with 78% seen only once. 4% to 5.5% of the sample is in the top ten clones.

As for this clone: Its antigen remains undetermined. The input lacks base qualities; no much larger clone sits a single base away.

General findings and caveats noted by the study authors: Assigning TCR associations to individual alleles was difficult when HLA alleles, especially DR and DQ, strongly co-occurred. In a later analysis, HLA-associated TCR beta chains showed more clonal expansion and lower generation probabilities than non-associated chains that were equally common. Correlated functional status among segregating V segments might reflect linkage disequilibrium, but an unknown experimental factor could not be ruled out. The only immune exposure information available for the cohort was CMV serostatus. In a later analysis, TCR association rates were found to vary across HLA loci, with the most associated TCRs seen for DRB1 alleles and the fewest for HLA-C alleles. In this cohort, only TCR beta chains were sequenced, and detectable features were limited by the absence of alpha or paired-chain data. Most TCR sequences were seen in very few donors, while some public TCRs were found in many individuals. It was suggested by the authors that the approach could potentially be generalized to other disease states and immunological phenotypes. Because counts were too low, seventeen rarely observed V segments, including chromosome 9 orphons, were excluded from the earlier analysis of 500 to 700 of the donors. The presence/absence analyses assumed that sequencing depth was roughly uniform across donors, and that assumption may not be true. Compared with the roughly 670-donor mean, donors in an Asian-associated ancestry cluster had fewer N-insertions in productive TCRs, according to a later genetic analysis. According to a later analysis, most CMV-associated TCR beta chains appeared to be HLA-restricted, and the HLA associations seemed to be driven largely by CMV exposure. Because HLA typing was unavailable for some donors at each locus, only the typed subset was used in association tests. A few of the identified cytomegalovirus-associated TCR beta chains were confirmed in vitro to be specific for cytomegalovirus antigens. A cluster of highly shared sequence variants was judged likely to be a technical artifact of the sequencing pipeline. A further reported finding was that TCR beta sequences accurately predicted the HLA-A and HLA-B alleles for most subjects in the first cohort. A later analysis associated around 16,000 TCR beta sequences with specific HLA alleles at a false discovery rate of 0.05. A later genetic analysis associated a missense DCLRE1C variant with V-gene and J-gene trimming of TCR beta chains, and an independent cohort replicated the association. The classifier was reported to diagnose cytomegalovirus status with high specificity and sensitivity in both the original cohort and the validation cohort. An earlier analysis of approximately 590 of the donors showed that most TCR beta V segments appeared in productive rearrangements either about 87% or about 30% of the time, which broadly matched IMGT annotations. Several of the top co-occurrence clusters appeared to be linked to parvovirus B19, influenza, CMV and Epstein-Barr virus, according to a later analysis. Because the 87-base-pair reads could not distinguish some IMGT-functional V segments, including TRBV6-2 and TRBV6-3, those segments were excluded. In the study, about 150 TCR beta chains were listed as associated with cytomegalovirus.

The sequencing input was PBMCs. This receptor was taken from a male donor in good health and CMV-seropositive. Recombination connected TRBV5-8 to TRBJ2-7, with TRBD1 matching 7 junction bases. The sequence in DNA is TGTGCCAGCAGCCAGGGGCAGGGGGTCTCCTACGAGCAGTACTTC. Its coded protein is CASSQGQGVSYEQYF.